This is a list of T cell receptor beta chains from one sample in a study of T cells after yellow fever vaccination. A single record per CDR3 protein comes from TCRdb applying MiXCR to the 5' RACE reads. The repertoire holds 340,000 or so distinct CDR3 sequences, with approximately 12% as singletons. Sequenced material: CD4+ T cells sorted from PBMCs, taken 15 days after the yellow fever booster vaccination. The receptors here all came from a man younger than 35 who received the YFV17D yellow fever vaccine. The CDR3 runs from the conserved cysteine through the conserved F or W. Each record gives: clone size, V gene, CDR3 protein. Where a row states a size, it is once, few, many or the class of an expanded clone; other rows omit it.

NA,TRBV7-8,CASSLMPGTDTQYF
NA,TRBV5-6,CASSRIPGEQTQYF
few,TRBV20-1,CSARFPRVQETQYF
NA,TRBV2,CASKLDYTDTQYF
NA,TRBV4-3,CASSQDLRDTNTEAFF
few,TRBV5-1,CASNPGGMNGNTIYF
NA,TRBV7-2,CASRRSTEAFF
few,TRBV28,CASEDGGGVDTQYF
few,TRBV29-1,CSVDPLGSSYNEQFF
few,TRBV20-1,CSASHHISEGDTQYF
many,TRBV9,CASSFLGTGELFF
few,TRBV5-1,CASSRITGTVSYNEQFF
many,TRBV28,CASSTTGTTDTQYF
NA,TRBV20-1,CSARKNTEAFF
NA,TRBV19,CASSRGPAMNTEAFF
many,TRBV10-3,CAITGSSTDTQYF
few,TRBV7-9,CASRSYWGSSYNSPLHF
NA,TRBV27,CASSRRDVTDTQYF
NA,TRBV9,CASSAGHQPQETQYF
few,TRBV28,CASSFSARANRQPQHF